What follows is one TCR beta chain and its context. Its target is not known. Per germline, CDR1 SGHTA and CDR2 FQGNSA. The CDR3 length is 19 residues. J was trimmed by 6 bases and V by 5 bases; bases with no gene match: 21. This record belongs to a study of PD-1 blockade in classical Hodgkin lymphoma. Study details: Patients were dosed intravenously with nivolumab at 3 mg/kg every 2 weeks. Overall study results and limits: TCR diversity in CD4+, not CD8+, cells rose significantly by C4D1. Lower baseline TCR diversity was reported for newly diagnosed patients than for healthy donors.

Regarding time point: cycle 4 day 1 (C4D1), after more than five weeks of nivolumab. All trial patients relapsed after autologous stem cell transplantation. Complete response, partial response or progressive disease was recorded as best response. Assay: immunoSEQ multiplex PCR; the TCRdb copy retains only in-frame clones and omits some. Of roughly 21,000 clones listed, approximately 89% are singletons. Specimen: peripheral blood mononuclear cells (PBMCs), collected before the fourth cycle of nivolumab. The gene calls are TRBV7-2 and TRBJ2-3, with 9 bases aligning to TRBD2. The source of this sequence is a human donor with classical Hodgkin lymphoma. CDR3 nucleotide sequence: TGTGCCAGCAGCCTCAGGGCTAGCGGGGTTGGGGTAATTCCCGATACGCAGTATTTT. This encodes CASSLRASGVGVIPDTQYF.